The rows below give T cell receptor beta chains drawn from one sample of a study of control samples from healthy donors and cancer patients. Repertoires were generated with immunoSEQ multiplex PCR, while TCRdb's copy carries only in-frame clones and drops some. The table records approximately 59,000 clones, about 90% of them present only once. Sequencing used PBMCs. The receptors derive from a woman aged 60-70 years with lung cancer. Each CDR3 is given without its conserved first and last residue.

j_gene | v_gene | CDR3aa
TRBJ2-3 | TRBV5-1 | ASSLVPGTDTQY
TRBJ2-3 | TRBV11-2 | ASSLDSGFADTQY
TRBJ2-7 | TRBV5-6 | ASATWDRRTYEQY
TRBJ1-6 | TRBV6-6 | ASSIQGEDSPLH
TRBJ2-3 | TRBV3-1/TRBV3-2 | ASSRGLAGAGHTQY
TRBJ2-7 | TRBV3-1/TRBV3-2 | ASSITSTYEQY
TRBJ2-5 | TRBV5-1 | ASSLEGSKETQY
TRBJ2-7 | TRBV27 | ASSFYGISDEQY
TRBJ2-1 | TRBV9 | ASSASTSNEQF
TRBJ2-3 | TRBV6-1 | ASSDRTGGSTDTQY
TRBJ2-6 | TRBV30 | AWSVGSGANVLT
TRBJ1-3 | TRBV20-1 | SASRLSGNTIY
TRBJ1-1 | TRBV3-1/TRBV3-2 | ASSRVESNTEAF
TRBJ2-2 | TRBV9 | ASSADSGARTGELF
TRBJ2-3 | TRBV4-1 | ASSQDLVSRWVSAQY
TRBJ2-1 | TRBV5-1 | ASSLAVLSSYNEQF